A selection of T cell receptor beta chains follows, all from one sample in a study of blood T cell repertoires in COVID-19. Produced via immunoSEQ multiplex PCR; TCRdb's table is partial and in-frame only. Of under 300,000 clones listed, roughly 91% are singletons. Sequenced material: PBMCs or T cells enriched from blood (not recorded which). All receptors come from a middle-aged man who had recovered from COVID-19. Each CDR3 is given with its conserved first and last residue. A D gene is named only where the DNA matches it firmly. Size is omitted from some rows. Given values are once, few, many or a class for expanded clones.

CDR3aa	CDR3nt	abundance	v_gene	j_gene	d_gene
CASSSGQAHGGYEQYF	TGTGCCAGCAGCTCGGGACAGGCACACGGTGGCTACGAGCAGTACTTC	-	TRBV7-9	TRBJ2-7	TRBD1
CASSLSILTGTYEQYF	TGTGCCAGCAGTTTATCCATACTGACCGGGACCTACGAGCAGTACTTC	-	TRBV27	TRBJ2-7	-
CASSKRDRVLLGELFF	TGTGCCAGCAGCAAGCGGGACAGGGTTCTCCTTGGGGAGCTGTTTTTT	-	TRBV9	TRBJ2-2	TRBD1
CASSYSGGTFSGANVLTF	TGTGCCAGCAGTTATTCGGGGGGAACTTTCTCTGGGGCCAACGTCCTGACTTTC	few	TRBV6-2/TRBV6-3	TRBJ2-6	TRBD2
CASSKSGERFGPYEQYF	TGTGCCAGTAGTAAGTCGGGGGAGAGGTTCGGCCCCTACGAGCAGTACTTC	-	TRBV19	TRBJ2-7	-
CASSYKAGGPHEQYF	TGTGCCAGCAGTTACAAGGCGGGAGGGCCCCACGAGCAGTACTTC	-	TRBV6-2/TRBV6-3	TRBJ2-7	TRBD2
CASSKKRGGWTGASYEQYF	TGTGCCAGCAGCAAAAAAAGGGGCGGATGGACAGGGGCCTCCTACGAGCAGTACTTC	-	TRBV21-1	TRBJ2-7	-
CASSEDGREFYNEQFF	TGTGCCAGCAGTGAGGACGGCAGGGAATTCTACAATGAGCAGTTCTTC	-	TRBV2	TRBJ2-1	-
CASSHGQGVGNTIYF	TGTGCCAGCAGCCATGGACAGGGGGTTGGAAACACCATATATTTT	-	TRBV13	TRBJ1-3	TRBD1
CAARGAFEETQYF	TGTGCCGCCCGAGGTGCTTTCGAAGAGACCCAGTACTTC	-	TRBV3-1/TRBV3-2	TRBJ2-5	-
CASSSGTGGATFF	TGTGCCAGCAGCTCCGGGACAGGGGGCGCGACTTTCTTT	-	TRBV7-3	TRBJ1-1	TRBD1
CASSPRIAGATDTQYF	TGTGCCAGCTCACCACGAATAGCGGGGGCCACAGATACGCAGTATTTT	-	TRBV18	TRBJ2-3	TRBD2
CASSYSSGLSFEKLFF	TGTGCCAGCAGTTATTCCAGTGGGCTCTCCTTTGAAAAACTGTTTTTT	-	TRBV6-2/TRBV6-3	TRBJ1-4	-
CASSQVRFNEQFF	TGTGCCAGCAGCCAAGTCAGATTCAATGAGCAGTTCTTC	-	TRBV3-1/TRBV3-2	TRBJ2-1	-
CASSLGQGNTDTQYF	TGCGCCAGCAGCTTGGGACAGGGTAACACAGATACGCAGTATTTT	-	TRBV5-1	TRBJ2-3	TRBD1
CASSDSSGFSGNTIYF	TGTGCCAGCAGCGACTCATCAGGGTTTTCTGGAAACACCATATATTTT	-	TRBV7-2	TRBJ1-3	-
CASSPLGETGELFF	TGTGCCAGTAGTCCCCTCGGGGAGACCGGGGAGCTGTTTTTT	-	TRBV19	TRBJ2-2	-
CASTVDRVVRNEQFF	TGTGCCAGCACCGTGGACAGGGTCGTCCGCAATGAGCAGTTCTTC	-	TRBV11-2	TRBJ2-1	TRBD1
CASSTRQNYGYTF	TGTGCCAGTAGTACGCGGCAGAACTATGGCTACACCTTC	-	TRBV19	TRBJ1-2	-
CASNTGTGGNFAGELFF	TGTGCCAGTAACACCGGGACAGGGGGGAACTTCGCCGGGGAGCTGTTTTTT	-	TRBV19	TRBJ2-2	TRBD1
CASSLPGSAYEQYF	TGTGCCAGCAGCTTACCCGGGTCAGCCTACGAGCAGTACTTC	-	TRBV5-6	TRBJ2-7	-
CASSARSGGAARGEQYF	TGCGCCAGCAGCGCAAGAAGCGGGGGGGCTGCGCGGGGCGAGCAGTACTTC	once	TRBV5-1	TRBJ2-7	TRBD2
CASSVRIAPSGEQYF	TGTGCCAGCAGCGTGAGGATTGCCCCTAGCGGGGAGCAGTACTTC	-	TRBV7-8	TRBJ2-7	TRBD2
CAISDISNQPQHF	TGTGCCATCAGTGACATTAGCAATCAGCCCCAGCATTTT	once	TRBV10-3	TRBJ1-5	-
CASSLRGSDHEQYF	TGTGCCAGCAGCTTACGTGGCAGCGACCACGAGCAGTACTTC	few	TRBV7-9	TRBJ2-7	-
CAWRLGMNTEAFF	TGTGCCTGGAGGCTCGGGATGAACACTGAAGCTTTCTTT	-	TRBV30	TRBJ1-1	-
CASSEAPTGGNGYTF	TGTGCCAGCAGTGAAGCGCCCACAGGGGGGAATGGCTACACCTTC	once	TRBV6-1	TRBJ1-2	TRBD1
CSVDGRGADTQYF	TGCAGCGTTGATGGGCGGGGGGCAGATACGCAGTATTTT	-	TRBV29-1	TRBJ2-3	TRBD2
CASSYAGQPITYEQYF	TGTGCCAGCAGTTACGCGGGACAGCCGATAACCTACGAGCAGTACTTC	-	TRBV6-6	TRBJ2-7	-
CASSLGRGVSNTEAFF	TGTGCCAGCAGCTTAGGCAGGGGCGTCTCCAACACTGAAGCTTTCTTT	-	TRBV7-9	TRBJ1-1	-
CASSLEMNTEAFF	TGTGCCAGCAGCCTTGAGATGAACACTGAAGCTTTCTTT	-	TRBV12-3/TRBV12-4	TRBJ1-1	-
CASSIDSDTDTQYF	TGTGCCAGTAGTATAGATAGCGACACAGATACGCAGTATTTT	-	TRBV19	TRBJ2-3	-
CASSYLERDRGTQYF	TGTGCCAGCAGTTATCTGGAGCGGGATAGGGGGACCCAGTACTTC	-	TRBV6-6	TRBJ2-5	TRBD2
CSVMTSSYEQYF	TGCAGCGTTATGACTAGCTCCTACGAGCAGTACTTC	-	TRBV29-1	TRBJ2-7	-
CASSLGLTGGFSYEQYF	TGTGCCAGCAGCTTGGGGCTCACAGGGGGCTTCTCCTACGAGCAGTACTTC	-	TRBV5-6	TRBJ2-7	TRBD1
CSATRGRQFF	TGCAGTGCTACACGAGGTCGGCAGTTCTTC	-	TRBV20-1	TRBJ2-1	-